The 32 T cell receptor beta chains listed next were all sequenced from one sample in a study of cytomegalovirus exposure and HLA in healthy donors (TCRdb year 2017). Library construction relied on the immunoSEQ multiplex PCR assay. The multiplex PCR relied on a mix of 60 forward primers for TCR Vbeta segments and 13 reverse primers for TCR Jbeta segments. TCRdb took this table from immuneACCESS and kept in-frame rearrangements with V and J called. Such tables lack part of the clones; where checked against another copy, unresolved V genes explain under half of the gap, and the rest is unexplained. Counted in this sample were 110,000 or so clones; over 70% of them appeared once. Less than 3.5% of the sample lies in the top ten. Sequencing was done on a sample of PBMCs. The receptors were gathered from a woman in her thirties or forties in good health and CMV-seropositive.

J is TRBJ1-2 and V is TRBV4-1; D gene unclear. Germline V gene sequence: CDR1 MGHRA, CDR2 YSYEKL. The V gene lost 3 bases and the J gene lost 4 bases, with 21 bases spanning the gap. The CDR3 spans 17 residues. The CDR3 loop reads CASSQVTRRASFYGYTF. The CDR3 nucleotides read TGCGCCAGCAGCCAGGTGACTAGAAGGGCCTCGTTCTATGGCTACACCTTC.

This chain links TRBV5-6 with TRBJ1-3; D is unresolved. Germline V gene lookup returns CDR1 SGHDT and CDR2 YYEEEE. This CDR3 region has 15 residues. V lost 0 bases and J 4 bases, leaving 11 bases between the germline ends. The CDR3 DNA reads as TGTGCCAGCAGCTTGGCCCGGGTGGCCGGAAACACCATATATTTT. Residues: CASSLARVAGNTIYF.

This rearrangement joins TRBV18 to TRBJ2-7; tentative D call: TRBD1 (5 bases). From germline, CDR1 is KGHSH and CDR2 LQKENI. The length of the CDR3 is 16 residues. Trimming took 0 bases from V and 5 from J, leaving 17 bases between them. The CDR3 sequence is CASSPPQQGAFHEQYF. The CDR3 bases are TGTGCCAGCTCACCACCGCAGCAGGGCGCCTTCCACGAGCAGTACTTC.

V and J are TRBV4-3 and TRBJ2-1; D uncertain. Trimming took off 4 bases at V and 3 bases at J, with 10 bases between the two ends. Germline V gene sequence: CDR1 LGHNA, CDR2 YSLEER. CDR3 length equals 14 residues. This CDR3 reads CASSPSQYYNEQFF. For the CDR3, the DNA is TGCGCCAGCAGCCCCTCTCAGTACTACAATGAGCAGTTCTTC.

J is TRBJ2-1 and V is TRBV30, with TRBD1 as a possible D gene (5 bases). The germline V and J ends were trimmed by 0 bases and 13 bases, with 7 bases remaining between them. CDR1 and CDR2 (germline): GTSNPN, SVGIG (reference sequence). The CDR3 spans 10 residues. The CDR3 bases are TGTGCCTGGAGTGTAGACAGACAGTTCTTC. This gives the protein CAWSVDRQFF. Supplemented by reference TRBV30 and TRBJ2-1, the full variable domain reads SQTIHQWPATLVQPVGSPLSLECTVEGTSNPNLYWYRQAAGRGLQLLFYSVGIGQISSEVPQNLSASRPQDRQFILSSKKLLLSDSGFYLCAWSVDRQFFGPGTRLTVL.

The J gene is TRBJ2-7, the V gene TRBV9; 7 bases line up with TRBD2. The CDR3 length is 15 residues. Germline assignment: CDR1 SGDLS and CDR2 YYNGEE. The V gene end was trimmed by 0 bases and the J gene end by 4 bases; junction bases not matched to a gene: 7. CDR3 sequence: CASSVGAGVGYEQYF. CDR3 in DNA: TGTGCCAGCAGCGTAGGGGCGGGGGTCGGGTACGAGCAGTACTTC.

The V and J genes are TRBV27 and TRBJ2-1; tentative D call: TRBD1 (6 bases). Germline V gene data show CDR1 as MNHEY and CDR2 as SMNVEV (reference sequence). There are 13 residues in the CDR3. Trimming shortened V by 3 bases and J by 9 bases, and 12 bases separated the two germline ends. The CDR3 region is CASSLTGRAEQFF. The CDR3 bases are TGTGCCAGCAGTTTGACAGGTCGGGCTGAGCAGTTCTTC.

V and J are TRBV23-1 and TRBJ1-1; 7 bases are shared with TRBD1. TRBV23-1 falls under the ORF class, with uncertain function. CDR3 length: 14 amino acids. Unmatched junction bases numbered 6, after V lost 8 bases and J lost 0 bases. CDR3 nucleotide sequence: TGCGCCAGCGATCTACAGGGGTTGAACACTGAAGCTTTCTTT. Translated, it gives CASDLQGLNTEAFF.

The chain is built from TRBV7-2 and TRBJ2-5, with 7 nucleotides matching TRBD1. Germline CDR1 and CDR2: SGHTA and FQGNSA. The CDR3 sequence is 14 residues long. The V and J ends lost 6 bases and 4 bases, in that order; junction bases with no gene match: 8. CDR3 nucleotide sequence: TGTGCCAGCAGTCGAGACAGGGCGGCAGAGACCCAGTACTTC. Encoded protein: CASSRDRAAETQYF.

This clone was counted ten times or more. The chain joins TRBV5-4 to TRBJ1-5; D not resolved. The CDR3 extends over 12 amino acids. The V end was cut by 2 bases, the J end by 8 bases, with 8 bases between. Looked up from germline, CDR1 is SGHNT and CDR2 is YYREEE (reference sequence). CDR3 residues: CASSFDREPQHF. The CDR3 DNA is TGTGCCAGCAGCTTCGACCGGGAGCCCCAGCATTTT.

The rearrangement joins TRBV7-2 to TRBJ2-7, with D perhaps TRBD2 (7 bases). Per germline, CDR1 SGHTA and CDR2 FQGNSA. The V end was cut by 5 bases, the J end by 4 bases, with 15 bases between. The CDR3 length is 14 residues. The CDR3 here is CASSAQGGGYEQYF. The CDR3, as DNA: TGTGCCAGCAGCGCCCAGGGAGGGGGGTACGAGCAGTACTTC.

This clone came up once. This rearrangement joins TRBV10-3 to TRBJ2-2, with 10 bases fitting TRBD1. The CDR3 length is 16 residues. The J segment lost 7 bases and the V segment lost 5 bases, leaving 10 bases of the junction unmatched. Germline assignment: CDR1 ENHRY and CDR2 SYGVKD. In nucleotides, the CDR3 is TGTGCCATCAGTAAAGGGACAGGGGTCGTGGACGGGGAGCTGTTTTTT. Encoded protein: CAISKGTGVVDGELFF.

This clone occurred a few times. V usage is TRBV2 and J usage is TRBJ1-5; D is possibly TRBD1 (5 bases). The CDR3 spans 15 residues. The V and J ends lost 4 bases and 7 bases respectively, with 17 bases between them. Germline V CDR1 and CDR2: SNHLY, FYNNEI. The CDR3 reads CASSVDIVKVQPQHF. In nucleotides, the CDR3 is TGTGCCAGCAGTGTGGACATAGTAAAGGTACAGCCCCAGCATTTT.

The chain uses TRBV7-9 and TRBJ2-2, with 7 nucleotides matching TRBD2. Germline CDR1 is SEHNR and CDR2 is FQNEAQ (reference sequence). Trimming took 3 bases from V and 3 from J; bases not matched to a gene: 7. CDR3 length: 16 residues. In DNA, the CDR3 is TGTGCCAGCAGCTTGATCCCGGGAGGTGACACCGGGGAGCTGTTTTTT. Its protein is CASSLIPGGDTGELFF.

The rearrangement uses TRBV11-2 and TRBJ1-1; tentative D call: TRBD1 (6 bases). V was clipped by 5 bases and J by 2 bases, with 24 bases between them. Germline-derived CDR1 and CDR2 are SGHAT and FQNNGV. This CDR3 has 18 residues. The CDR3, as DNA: TGTGCCAGCAGCCCCTCAAGAACGTACGCAGGGGCAAACACTGAAGCTTTCTTT. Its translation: CASSPSRTYAGANTEAFF.

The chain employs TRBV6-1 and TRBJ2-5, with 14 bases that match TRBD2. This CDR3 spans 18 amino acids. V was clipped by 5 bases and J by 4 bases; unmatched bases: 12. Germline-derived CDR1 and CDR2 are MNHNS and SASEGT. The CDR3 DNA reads TGTGCCAGCAGTCAAGGGACTAGCGGGAGTGAGGATCGAGAGACCCAGTACTTC. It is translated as CASSQGTSGSEDRETQYF.

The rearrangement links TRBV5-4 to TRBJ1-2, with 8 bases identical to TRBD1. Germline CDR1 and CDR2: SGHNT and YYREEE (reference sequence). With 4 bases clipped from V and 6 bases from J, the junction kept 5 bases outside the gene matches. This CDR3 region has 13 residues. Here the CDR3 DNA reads TGTGCCAGCAGCCCAGACAGGGGTAATGGCTACACCTTC. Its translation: CASSPDRGNGYTF.

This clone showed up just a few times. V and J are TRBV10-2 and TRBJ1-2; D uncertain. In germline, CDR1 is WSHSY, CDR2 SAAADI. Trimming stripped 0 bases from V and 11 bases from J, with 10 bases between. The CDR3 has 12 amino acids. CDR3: CASSESATPYTF. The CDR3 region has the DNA TGCGCCAGCAGTGAGTCAGCAACGCCGTACACCTTC.

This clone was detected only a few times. The CDR3 bases are TGTGCCAGCAGCGTCCGGGACAGGGGGTACGAGCAGTACTTC. This gives the protein CASSVRDRGYEQYF. The chain joins TRBV7-9 to TRBJ2-7, with 11 bases matching TRBD1. Germline V gene lookup returns CDR1 SEHNR and CDR2 FQNEAQ (reference sequence). CDR3 length: 14 amino acids. The trim removed 5 bases at V and 4 bases at J, leaving 4 bases unmatched.

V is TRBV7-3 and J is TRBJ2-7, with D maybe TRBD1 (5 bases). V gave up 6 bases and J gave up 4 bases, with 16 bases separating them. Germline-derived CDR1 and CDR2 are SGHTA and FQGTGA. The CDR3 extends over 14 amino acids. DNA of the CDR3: TGTGCCAGCAGTCCCCAGGGCGGCCCGTACGAGCAGTACTTC. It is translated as CASSPQGGPYEQYF.

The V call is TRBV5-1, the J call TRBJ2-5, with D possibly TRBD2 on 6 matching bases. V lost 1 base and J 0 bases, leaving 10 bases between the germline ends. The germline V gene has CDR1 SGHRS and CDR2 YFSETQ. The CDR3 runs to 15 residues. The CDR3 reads CASSLWSGDQETQYF. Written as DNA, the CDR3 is TGCGCCAGCAGCTTGTGGTCGGGAGACCAAGAGACCCAGTACTTC.

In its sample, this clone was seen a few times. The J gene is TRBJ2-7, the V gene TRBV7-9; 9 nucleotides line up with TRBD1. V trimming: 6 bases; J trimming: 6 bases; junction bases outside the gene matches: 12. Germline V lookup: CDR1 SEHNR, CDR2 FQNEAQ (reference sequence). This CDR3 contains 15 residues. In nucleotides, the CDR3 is TGTGCCAGCAGGCGAACCTCGGGACAGGGATCCGAGCAGTACTTC. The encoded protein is CASRRTSGQGSEQYF.

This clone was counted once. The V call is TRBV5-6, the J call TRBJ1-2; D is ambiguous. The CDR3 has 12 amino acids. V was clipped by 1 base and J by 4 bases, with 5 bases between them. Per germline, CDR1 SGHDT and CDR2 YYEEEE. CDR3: CASSLLSYGYTF. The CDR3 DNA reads TGTGCCAGCAGCTTGCTTAGCTATGGCTACACCTTC. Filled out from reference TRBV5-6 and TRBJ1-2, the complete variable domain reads DAGVTQSPTHLIKTRGQQVTLRCSPKSGHDTVSWYQQALGQGPQFIFQYYEEEERQRGNFPDRFSGHQFPNYSSELNVNALLLGDSALYLCASSLLSYGYTFGSGTRLTVV.

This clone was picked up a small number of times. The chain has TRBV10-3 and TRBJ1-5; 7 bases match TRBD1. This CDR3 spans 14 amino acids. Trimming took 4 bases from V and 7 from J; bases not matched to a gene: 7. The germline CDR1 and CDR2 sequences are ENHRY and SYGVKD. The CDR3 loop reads CAISARGLGQPQHF. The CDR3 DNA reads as TGTGCCATCAGTGCGAGGGGGCTAGGACAGCCCCAGCATTTT.

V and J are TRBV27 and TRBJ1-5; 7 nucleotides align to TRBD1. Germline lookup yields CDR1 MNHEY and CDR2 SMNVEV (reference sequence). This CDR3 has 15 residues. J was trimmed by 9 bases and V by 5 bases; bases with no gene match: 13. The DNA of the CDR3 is TGTGCCAGCAGTCCCCGTTCCAGGGGGACGGGGCCCCAGCATTTT. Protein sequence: CASSPRSRGTGPQHF.

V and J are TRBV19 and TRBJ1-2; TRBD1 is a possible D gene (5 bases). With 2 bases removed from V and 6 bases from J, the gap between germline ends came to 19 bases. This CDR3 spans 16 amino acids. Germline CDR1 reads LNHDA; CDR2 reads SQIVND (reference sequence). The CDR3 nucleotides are TGTGCCAGTAGTATATTCATGGCAGGCATAGGGGATGGCTACACCTTC. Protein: CASSIFMAGIGDGYTF.

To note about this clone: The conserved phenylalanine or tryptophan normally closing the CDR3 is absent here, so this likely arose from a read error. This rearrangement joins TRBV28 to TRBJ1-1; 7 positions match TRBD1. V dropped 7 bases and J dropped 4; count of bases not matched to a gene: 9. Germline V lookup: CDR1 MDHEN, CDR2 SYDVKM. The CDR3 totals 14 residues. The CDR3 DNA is TGTGCCAGCATACAAGGGGGCTCAGGCACTGAAGCTTTCGTT. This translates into CASIQGGSGTEAFV.

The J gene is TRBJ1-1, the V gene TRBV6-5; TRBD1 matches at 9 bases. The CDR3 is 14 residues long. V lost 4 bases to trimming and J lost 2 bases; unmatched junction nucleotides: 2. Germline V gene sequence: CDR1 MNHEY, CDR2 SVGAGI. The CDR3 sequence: CASSWGQGNTEAFF. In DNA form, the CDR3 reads TGTGCCAGCAGTTGGGGACAGGGTAACACTGAAGCTTTCTTT.

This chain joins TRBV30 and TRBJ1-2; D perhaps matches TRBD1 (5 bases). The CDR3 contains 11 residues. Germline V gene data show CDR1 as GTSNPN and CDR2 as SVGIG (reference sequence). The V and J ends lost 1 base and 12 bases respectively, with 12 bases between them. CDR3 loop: CAWSGGRVNTF. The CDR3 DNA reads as TGTGCCTGGAGTGGGGGCAGGGTAAACACCTTC. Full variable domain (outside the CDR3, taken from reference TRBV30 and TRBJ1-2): SQTIHQWPATLVQPVGSPLSLECTVEGTSNPNLYWYRQAAGRGLQLLFYSVGIGQISSEVPQNLSASRPQDRQFILSSKKLLLSDSGFYLCAWSGGRVNTFGSGTRLTVV.

CDR3: CASSSQTGGFETQYF. The DNA for the CDR3 is TGTGCCAGCAGCTCCCAGACAGGGGGTTTTGAGACCCAGTACTTC. The chain carries TRBV11-3 and TRBJ2-5; TRBD1 agrees at 9 bases. Germline V gene lookup returns CDR1 SGHNT and CDR2 YENEEA. This CDR3 has 15 amino acids. Trimming took 4 bases from V and 5 from J; bases not matched to a gene: 8.

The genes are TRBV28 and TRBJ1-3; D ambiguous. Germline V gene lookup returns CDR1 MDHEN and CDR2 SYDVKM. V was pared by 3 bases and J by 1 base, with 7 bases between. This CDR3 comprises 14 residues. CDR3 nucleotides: TGTGCCAGCAGTTTCGGGAAATCTGGAAACACCATATATTTT. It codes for CASSFGKSGNTIYF.

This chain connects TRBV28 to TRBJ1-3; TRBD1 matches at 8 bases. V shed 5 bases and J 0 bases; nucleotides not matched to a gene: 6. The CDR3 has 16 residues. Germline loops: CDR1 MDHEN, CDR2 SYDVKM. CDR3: CASSVYRGSSGNTIYF. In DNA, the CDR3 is TGTGCCAGCAGTGTATACAGGGGGAGCTCTGGAAACACCATATATTTT.